In its sample, the clone carrying this TCR beta chain was seen a few times. What it binds is unknown. The data derive from a study of cytomegalovirus exposure and HLA in healthy donors. Findings and limits, study-wide: In an earlier analysis, productive rearrangement rates for most beta V segments clustered near 90% or 30%. Rare TCR sequences predominated, though certain public TCRs were found in many donors.

Germline values: CDR1 LNHDA, CDR2 SQIVND (reference sequence). The V and J ends lost 1 base and 4 bases, in that order; junction bases with no gene match: 4. There are 15 residues in the CDR3. Primers: 60 Vbeta forward and 13 Jbeta reverse. Authors' analysis steps: Later, roughly 77 million unique TCR beta chains were counted in an analysis, and some 10 million of them were shared. The protocol was immunoSEQ multiplex PCR, while the TCRdb copy is restricted to in-frame clones and leaves out a portion. That table gives V, J and clone size, and the DNA gave D and trimming. The sample has more than 95,000 clones; under 80% are singletons.

The V gene is TRBV19, the J gene TRBJ1-5, with TRBD1 matching over 7 bases. The clonotype comes from a man aged 35 to 55 in good health and CMV-seropositive. Input material: PBMCs. This CDR3 is CASSIGTGRNQPQHF. In DNA, the CDR3 is TGTGCCAGTAGTATAGGGACAGGTAGGAATCAGCCCCAGCATTTT. The complete variable domain, with remaining parts taken from reference TRBV19 and TRBJ1-5, reads DGGITQSPKYLFRKEGQNVTLSCEQNLNHDAMYWYRQDPGQGLRLIYYSQIVNDFQKGDIAEGYSVSREKKESFPLTVTSAQKNPTAFYLCASSIGTGRNQPQHFGDGTRLSIL.